This is a list of T cell receptor beta chains from one sample in a study of blood T cell repertoires in COVID-19. Sequencing used immunoSEQ multiplex PCR; TCRdb keeps in-frame clones, though not all of them. Among some 120,000 clones, about 89% were seen once, and the ten largest hold approximately 3.3%. Sequencing used peripheral blood. The receptor source for this set is a woman aged 55-75 years with acute or convalescent COVID-19. Both conserved end residues are part of each CDR3. The order of the fields is clone size, J gene, D gene, V gene, CDR3 protein, CDR3 DNA. The D gene is left open where the match is weak. The size field is filled for only some rows; it gives once, few, many or a size class.

size: once; J: TRBJ1-1; D: -; V: TRBV4-1; CDR3: CASSPSGAPTTLQNTEAFF; DNA: TGCGCCAGCAGCCCGTCTGGGGCACCAACTACACTACAGAACACTGAAGCTTTCTTT
size: -; J: TRBJ2-4; D: -; V: TRBV6-2/TRBV6-3; CDR3: CASSFPLTGGPRRDIQYF; DNA: TGTGCCAGCAGTTTCCCCCTTACGGGCGGTCCAAGGAGGGACATTCAGTACTTC
size: once; J: TRBJ2-1; D: -; V: TRBV18; CDR3: CASSPGRDIYNEQFF; DNA: TGTGCCAGCTCACCAGGGAGGGACATTTACAATGAGCAGTTCTTC
size: -; J: TRBJ2-1; D: -; V: TRBV6-1; CDR3: CASSVKQAFLLNEQFF; DNA: TGTGCCAGCAGTGTCAAACAGGCTTTCCTACTCAATGAGCAGTTCTTC
size: -; J: TRBJ1-1; D: TRBD1; V: TRBV6-2/TRBV6-3; CDR3: CASSYSTGAVIF; DNA: TGTGCCAGCAGTTACTCGACAGGGGCCGTTATCTTT
size: -; J: TRBJ2-4; D: TRBD1; V: TRBV15; CDR3: CATSRDKGALNIQYF; DNA: TGTGCCACCAGCAGAGACAAGGGGGCGTTAAACATTCAGTACTTC
size: -; J: TRBJ1-6; D: -; V: TRBV10-3; CDR3: CAISEARVASPLHF; DNA: TGTGCCATCAGTGAAGCGAGGGTGGCCTCACCCCTCCACTTT
size: -; J: TRBJ1-2; D: -; V: TRBV9; CDR3: CASSYTTGSGRKGYTF; DNA: TGTGCCAGCAGCTACACGACAGGATCGGGGCGGAAGGGCTACACCTTC
size: -; J: TRBJ2-3; D: TRBD1; V: TRBV19; CDR3: CASSIWTGRGSGTDTQYF; DNA: TGTGCCAGTAGTATTTGGACAGGGAGAGGTTCGGGCACAGATACGCAGTATTTT
size: -; J: TRBJ2-1; D: -; V: TRBV7-2; CDR3: CASSLAINSNEQFF; DNA: TGTGCCAGCAGCTTAGCGATCAACAGCAATGAGCAGTTCTTC
size: few; J: TRBJ1-2; D: TRBD1; V: TRBV6-5; CDR3: CASSYAPRRTGGYTF; DNA: TGTGCCAGCAGTTACGCCCCTCGGCGGACAGGTGGCTACACCTTC
size: few; J: TRBJ2-2; D: TRBD2; V: TRBV10-3; CDR3: CAVSGLAGGELFF; DNA: TGTGCCGTCTCGGGACTAGCGGGAGGAGAGCTGTTTTTT
size: -; J: TRBJ2-1; D: TRBD2; V: TRBV7-2; CDR3: CASRGLDGYEQFF; DNA: TGTGCCAGCAGGGGACTAGACGGTTATGAGCAGTTCTTC
size: -; J: TRBJ1-2; D: -; V: TRBV12-5; CDR3: CASALDSYGYTF; DNA: TGTGCTAGTGCCCTTGACAGTTATGGCTACACCTTC
size: -; J: TRBJ2-7; D: -; V: TRBV5-1; CDR3: CASSLALAGLNEQYF; DNA: TGCGCCAGCAGCTTGGCCCTCGCAGGGCTGAACGAGCAGTACTTC
size: -; J: TRBJ2-1; D: TRBD2; V: TRBV7-3; CDR3: CASSLGGGRAGNEQFF; DNA: TGTGCCAGCAGCTTAGGCGGAGGGAGGGCCGGAAATGAGCAGTTCTTC
size: -; J: TRBJ1-3; D: TRBD1; V: TRBV19; CDR3: CASSARTGRNTIYF; DNA: TGTGCCAGTAGTGCCCGGACAGGAAGGAACACCATATATTTT
size: -; J: TRBJ2-7; D: -; V: TRBV3-1/TRBV3-2; CDR3: CASSQVEARQYF; DNA: TGTGCCAGCAGCCAAGTGGAGGCCCGACAGTACTTC
size: -; J: TRBJ2-1; D: TRBD1; V: TRBV10-3; CDR3: CAISVLQGADEQFF; DNA: TGTGCCATCAGTGTGCTACAGGGGGCGGATGAGCAGTTCTTC
size: -; J: TRBJ2-3; D: -; V: TRBV7-9; CDR3: CASSPGGGAYTDTQYF; DNA: TGTGCCAGCAGCCCCGGGGGAGGCGCTTACACAGATACGCAGTATTTT
size: -; J: TRBJ2-1; D: TRBD2; V: TRBV19; CDR3: CASSIQRETNEQFF; DNA: TGTGCCAGTAGTATCCAGCGGGAGACTAATGAGCAGTTCTTC
size: -; J: TRBJ2-3; D: -; V: TRBV27; CDR3: CASSFLGAQYF; DNA: TGTGCCAGCAGTTTCCTTGGAGCGCAGTATTTT
size: -; J: TRBJ1-2; D: -; V: TRBV28; CDR3: CASTEGGSYGYTF; DNA: TGTGCCAGCACCGAGGGGGGGAGTTATGGCTACACCTTC
size: -; J: TRBJ1-2; D: TRBD1; V: TRBV3-1/TRBV3-2; CDR3: CASSQSPGQNNYGYTF; DNA: TGTGCCAGCAGCCAGTCCCCGGGACAGAATAACTATGGCTACACCTTC
size: -; J: TRBJ2-1; D: TRBD2; V: TRBV28; CDR3: CASSPSGRFYNEQFF; DNA: TGTGCCAGCAGTCCAAGCGGGAGATTCTACAATGAGCAGTTCTTC
size: -; J: TRBJ1-4; D: -; V: TRBV7-9; CDR3: CAIVNEKLFF; DNA: TGTGCCATCGTTAATGAAAAACTGTTTTTT
size: -; J: TRBJ2-7; D: TRBD2; V: TRBV2; CDR3: CASRSGRGTYEQYF; DNA: TGTGCCAGCAGGAGCGGGAGGGGGACCTACGAGCAGTACTTC
size: -; J: TRBJ1-2; D: TRBD1; V: TRBV29-1; CDR3: CSVSQGANGYTF; DNA: TGCAGCGTTAGTCAGGGGGCGAATGGCTACACCTTC
size: -; J: TRBJ2-5; D: -; V: TRBV24-1; CDR3: CATSDSARGTQYF; DNA: TGTGCCACCAGTGATTCGGCAAGGGGGACCCAGTACTTC
size: -; J: TRBJ1-5; D: -; V: TRBV6-2/TRBV6-3; CDR3: CASSYDSTKPQHF; DNA: TGTGCCAGCAGTTACGATAGTACTAAGCCCCAGCATTTT
size: -; J: TRBJ1-2; D: -; V: TRBV14; CDR3: CASSQAGPYGYTF; DNA: TGTGCCAGCAGCCAAGCAGGGCCCTATGGCTACACCTTC
size: -; J: TRBJ1-2; D: -; V: TRBV11-1; CDR3: CASSLRSGEGYTF; DNA: TGTGCCAGCAGCTTACGTTCCGGGGAAGGCTACACCTTC
size: once; J: TRBJ1-1; D: -; V: TRBV15; CDR3: CATSREQVGTEAFF; DNA: TGTGCCACCAGCAGAGAACAGGTGGGAACTGAAGCTTTCTTT
size: -; J: TRBJ2-1; D: TRBD2; V: TRBV7-2; CDR3: CASSSRGVDEQFF; DNA: TGTGCCAGCAGCTCTCGGGGGGTTGATGAGCAGTTCTTC
size: -; J: TRBJ2-3; D: -; V: TRBV3-1/TRBV3-2; CDR3: CASSQEGGTTDTQYF; DNA: TGTGCCAGCAGCCAAGAGGGCGGGACCACAGATACGCAGTATTTT
size: -; J: TRBJ1-1; D: -; V: TRBV25-1; CDR3: CASNPLRGTEAFF; DNA: TGTGCCAGCAACCCTCTTAGGGGAACTGAAGCTTTCTTT
size: -; J: TRBJ2-2; D: -; V: TRBV6-2/TRBV6-3; CDR3: CASSYSRGRTGELFF; DNA: TGTGCCAGCAGTTACTCACGAGGGCGCACCGGGGAGCTGTTTTTT
size: -; J: TRBJ1-3; D: -; V: TRBV21-1; CDR3: CASSSKRARGTGNTIYF; DNA: TGTGCCAGCAGCTCCAAAAGGGCCAGGGGGACTGGAAACACCATATATTTT
size: -; J: TRBJ1-1; D: -; V: TRBV12-3/TRBV12-4; CDR3: CASGQAKNTEAFF; DNA: TGTGCCAGCGGCCAAGCGAAGAACACTGAAGCTTTCTTT
size: -; J: TRBJ2-1; D: -; V: TRBV19; CDR3: CASSIDSSYNEQFF; DNA: TGTGCCAGTAGTATAGACAGCTCCTACAATGAGCAGTTCTTC
size: -; J: TRBJ1-2; D: -; V: TRBV19; CDR3: CASSMSINYGYTF; DNA: TGTGCCAGTAGTATGAGTATCAACTATGGCTACACCTTC
size: -; J: TRBJ1-5; D: TRBD1; V: TRBV15; CDR3: CATSREVQGSNQPQHF; DNA: TGTGCCACCAGCAGAGAAGTACAGGGGAGCAATCAGCCCCAGCATTTT
size: -; J: TRBJ1-2; D: -; V: TRBV9; CDR3: CASSVGQVMSVYGYTF; DNA: TGTGCCAGCAGCGTTGGCCAGGTGATGTCGGTTTACGGCTACACCTTC
size: -; J: TRBJ1-2; D: -; V: TRBV25-1; CDR3: CASSFDYGYTF; DNA: TGTGCCAGTTCCTTCGACTATGGCTACACCTTC
size: -; J: TRBJ1-5; D: TRBD1; V: TRBV2; CDR3: CASSDGRGRNGNQPQHF; DNA: TGTGCCAGCAGTGACGGCAGGGGGCGGAATGGCAATCAGCCCCAGCATTTT